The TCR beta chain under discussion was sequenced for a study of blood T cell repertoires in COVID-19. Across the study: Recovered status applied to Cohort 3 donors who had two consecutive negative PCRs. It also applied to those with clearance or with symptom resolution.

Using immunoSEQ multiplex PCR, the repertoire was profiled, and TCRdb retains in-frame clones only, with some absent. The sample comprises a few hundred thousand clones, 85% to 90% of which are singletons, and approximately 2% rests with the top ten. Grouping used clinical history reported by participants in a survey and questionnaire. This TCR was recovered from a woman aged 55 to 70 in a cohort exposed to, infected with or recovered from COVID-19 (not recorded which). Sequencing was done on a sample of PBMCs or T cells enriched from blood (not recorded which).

Here the CDR3 reads CASRGGNYYRTEAFF. In DNA, the CDR3 is TGTGCCAGCCGGGGGGGAAACTATTACCGCACTGAAGCTTTCTTT. The chain employs TRBV5-4 and TRBJ1-1; tentatively, D is TRBD1 (5 bases). CDR3 length: 15 residues. Trimming took off 7 bases at V and 4 bases at J, with 20 bases between the two ends. Germline CDR1 SGHNT, CDR2 YYREEE (reference sequence). The entire variable domain, with the rest obtained from reference TRBV5-4 and TRBJ1-1, is as follows: ETGVTQSPTHLIKTRGQQVTLRCSSQSGHNTVSWYQQALGQGPQFIFQYYREEENGRGNFPPRFSGLQFPNYSSELNVNALELDDSALYLCASRGGNYYRTEAFFGQGTRLTVV.